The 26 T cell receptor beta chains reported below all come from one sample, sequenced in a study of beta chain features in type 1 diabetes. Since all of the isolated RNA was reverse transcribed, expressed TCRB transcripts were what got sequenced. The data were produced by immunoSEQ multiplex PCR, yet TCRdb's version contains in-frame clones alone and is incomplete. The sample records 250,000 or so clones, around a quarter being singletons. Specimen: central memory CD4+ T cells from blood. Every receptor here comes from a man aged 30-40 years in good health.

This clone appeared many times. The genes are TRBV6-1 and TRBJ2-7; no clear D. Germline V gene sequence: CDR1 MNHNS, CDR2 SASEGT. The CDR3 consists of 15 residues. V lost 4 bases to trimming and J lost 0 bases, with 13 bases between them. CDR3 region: CASSVEWESSYEQYF. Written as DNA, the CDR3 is TGTGCCAGCAGTGTCGAATGGGAAAGCTCCTACGAGCAGTACTTC.

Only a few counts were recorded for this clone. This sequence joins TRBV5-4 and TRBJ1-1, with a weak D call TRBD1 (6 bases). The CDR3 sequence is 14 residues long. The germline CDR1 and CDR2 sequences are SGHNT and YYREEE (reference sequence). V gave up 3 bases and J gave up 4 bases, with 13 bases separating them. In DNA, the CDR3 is TGTGCCAGCAGCTGGCCGGGGGCTGGCACTGAAGCTTTCTTT. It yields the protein CASSWPGAGTEAFF.

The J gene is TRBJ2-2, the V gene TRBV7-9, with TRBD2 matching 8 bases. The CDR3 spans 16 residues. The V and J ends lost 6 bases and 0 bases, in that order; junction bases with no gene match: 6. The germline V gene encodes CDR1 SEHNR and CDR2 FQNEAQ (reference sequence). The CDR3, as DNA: TGTGCCAGCAGTCCCCGACTAGCGCCGAACACCGGGGAGCTGTTTTTT. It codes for CASSPRLAPNTGELFF. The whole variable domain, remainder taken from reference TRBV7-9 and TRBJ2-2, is DTGVSQNPRHKITKRGQNVTFRCDPISEHNRLYWYRQTLGQGPEFLTYFQNEAQLEKSRLLSDRFSAERPKGSFSTLEIQRTEQGDSAMYLCASSPRLAPNTGELFFGEGSRLTVL.

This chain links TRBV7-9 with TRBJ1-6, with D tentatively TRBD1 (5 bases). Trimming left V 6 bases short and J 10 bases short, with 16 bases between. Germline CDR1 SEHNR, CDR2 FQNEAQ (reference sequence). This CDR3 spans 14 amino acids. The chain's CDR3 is CASRSGTAVSPLHF. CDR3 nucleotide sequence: TGTGCCAGCAGGTCCGGGACGGCCGTCTCACCCCTCCACTTT.

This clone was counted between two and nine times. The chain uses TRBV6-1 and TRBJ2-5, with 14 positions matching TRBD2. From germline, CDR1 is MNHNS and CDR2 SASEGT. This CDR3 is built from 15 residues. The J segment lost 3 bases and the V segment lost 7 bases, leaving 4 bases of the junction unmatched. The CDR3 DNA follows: TGTGCCAGCACTTCGGGACTAGCGGGAGAAGAGACCCAGTACTTC. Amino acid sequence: CASTSGLAGEETQYF.

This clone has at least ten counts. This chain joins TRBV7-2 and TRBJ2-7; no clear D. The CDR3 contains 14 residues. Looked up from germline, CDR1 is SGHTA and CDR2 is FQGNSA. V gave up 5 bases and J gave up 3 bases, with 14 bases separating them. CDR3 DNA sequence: TGTGCCAGCAGCCCCTCCGCGGTTAGCTACGAGCAGTACTTC. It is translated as CASSPSAVSYEQYF.

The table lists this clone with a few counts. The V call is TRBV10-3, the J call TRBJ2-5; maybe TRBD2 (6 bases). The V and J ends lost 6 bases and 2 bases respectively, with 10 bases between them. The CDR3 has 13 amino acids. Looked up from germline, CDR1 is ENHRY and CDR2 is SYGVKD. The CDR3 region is CAIRSAGQETQYF. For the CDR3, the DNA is TGTGCCATCAGATCAGCGGGTCAAGAGACCCAGTACTTC.

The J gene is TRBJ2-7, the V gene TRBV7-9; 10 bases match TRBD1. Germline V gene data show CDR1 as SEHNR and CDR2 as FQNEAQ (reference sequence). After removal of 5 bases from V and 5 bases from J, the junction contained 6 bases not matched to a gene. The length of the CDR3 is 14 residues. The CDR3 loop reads CASSRTGGGNEQYF. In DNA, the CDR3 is TGTGCCAGCAGCCGGACAGGGGGAGGCAACGAGCAGTACTTC.

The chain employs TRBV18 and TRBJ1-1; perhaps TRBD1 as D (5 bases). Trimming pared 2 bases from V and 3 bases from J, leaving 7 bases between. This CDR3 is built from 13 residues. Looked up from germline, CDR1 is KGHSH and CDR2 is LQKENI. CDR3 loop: CASSPSRDTEAFF. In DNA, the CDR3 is TGTGCCAGCTCACCAAGCAGGGACACTGAAGCTTTCTTT.

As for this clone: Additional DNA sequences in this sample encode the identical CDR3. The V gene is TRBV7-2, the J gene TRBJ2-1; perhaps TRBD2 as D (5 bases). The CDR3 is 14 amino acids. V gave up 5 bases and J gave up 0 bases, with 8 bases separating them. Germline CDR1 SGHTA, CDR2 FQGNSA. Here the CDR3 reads CASSLEGSYNEQFF. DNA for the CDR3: TGTGCCAGCAGCCTTGAGGGCTCCTACAATGAGCAGTTCTTC.

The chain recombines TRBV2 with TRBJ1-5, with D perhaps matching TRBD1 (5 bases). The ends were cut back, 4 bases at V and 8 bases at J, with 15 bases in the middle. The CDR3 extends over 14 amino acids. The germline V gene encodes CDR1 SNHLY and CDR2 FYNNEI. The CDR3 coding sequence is TGTGCCAGCAGTGGCCGGGACTCCAGGGAGCCCCAGCATTTT. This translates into CASSGRDSREPQHF.

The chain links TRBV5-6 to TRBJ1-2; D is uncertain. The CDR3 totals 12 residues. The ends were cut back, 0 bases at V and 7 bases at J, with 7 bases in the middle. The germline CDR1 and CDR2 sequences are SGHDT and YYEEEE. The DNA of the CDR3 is TGTGCCAGCAGCTTGGCTCAGAGTGGCTACACCTTC. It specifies CASSLAQSGYTF.

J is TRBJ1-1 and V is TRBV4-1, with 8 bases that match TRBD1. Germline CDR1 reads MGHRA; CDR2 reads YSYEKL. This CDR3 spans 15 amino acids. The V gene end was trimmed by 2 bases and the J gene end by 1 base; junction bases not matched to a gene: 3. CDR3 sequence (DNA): TGCGCCAGCAGCCAACCGACAGGGGCGAACACTGAAGCTTTCTTT. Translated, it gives CASSQPTGANTEAFF.

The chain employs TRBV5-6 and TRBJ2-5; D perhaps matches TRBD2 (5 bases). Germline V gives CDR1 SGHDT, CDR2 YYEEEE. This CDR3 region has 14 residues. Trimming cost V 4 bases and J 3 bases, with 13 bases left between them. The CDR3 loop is CASSVGTREETQYF. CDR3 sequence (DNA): TGTGCCAGCAGCGTTGGCACTAGAGAAGAGACCCAGTACTTC. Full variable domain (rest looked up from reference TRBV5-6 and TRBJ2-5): DAGVTQSPTHLIKTRGQQVTLRCSPKSGHDTVSWYQQALGQGPQFIFQYYEEEERQRGNFPDRFSGHQFPNYSSELNVNALLLGDSALYLCASSVGTREETQYFGPGTRLLVL.

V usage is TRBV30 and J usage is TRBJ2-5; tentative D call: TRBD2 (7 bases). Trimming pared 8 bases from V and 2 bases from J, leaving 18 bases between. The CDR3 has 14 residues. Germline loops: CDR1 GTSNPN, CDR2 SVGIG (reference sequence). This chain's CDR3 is CALRGEGWQETQYF. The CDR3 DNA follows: TGTGCCCTAAGGGGGGAGGGATGGCAAGAGACCCAGTACTTC.

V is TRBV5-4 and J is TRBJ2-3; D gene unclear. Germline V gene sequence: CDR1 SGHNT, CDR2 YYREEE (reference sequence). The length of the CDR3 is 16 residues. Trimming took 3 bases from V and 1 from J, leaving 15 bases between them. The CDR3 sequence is CASSSTPEVGTDTQYF. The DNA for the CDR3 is TGTGCCAGCAGCTCCACGCCTGAAGTGGGCACAGATACGCAGTATTTT.

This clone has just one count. The CDR3 spells CASSVGTSGAYEQYF. The CDR3 coding sequence is TGTGCCAGCAGCGTCGGGACTAGCGGGGCCTACGAGCAGTACTTC. The J gene is TRBJ2-7, the V gene TRBV7-2; TRBD2 matches 13 bases. The V and J ends lost 5 bases and 2 bases, in that order; junction bases with no gene match: 3. CDR1 is SGHTA and CDR2 is FQGNSA in the germline V gene. This CDR3 spans 15 amino acids.

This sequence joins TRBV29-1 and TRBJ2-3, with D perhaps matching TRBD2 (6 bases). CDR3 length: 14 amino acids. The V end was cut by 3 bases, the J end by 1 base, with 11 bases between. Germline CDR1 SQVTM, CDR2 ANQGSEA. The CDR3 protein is CSVDGGAGTDTQYF. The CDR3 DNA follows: TGCAGCGTTGATGGAGGGGCGGGCACAGATACGCAGTATTTT.

As DNA, the CDR3 is TGTGCCTGGAGTTTTGATGAAAAACTGTTTTTT. This encodes CAWSFDEKLFF. The rearrangement uses TRBV30 and TRBJ1-4; D unclear. The CDR3 length is 11 residues. Germline lookup yields CDR1 GTSNPN and CDR2 SVGIG (reference sequence). V lost 2 bases to trimming and J lost 6 bases, with 4 bases between them.

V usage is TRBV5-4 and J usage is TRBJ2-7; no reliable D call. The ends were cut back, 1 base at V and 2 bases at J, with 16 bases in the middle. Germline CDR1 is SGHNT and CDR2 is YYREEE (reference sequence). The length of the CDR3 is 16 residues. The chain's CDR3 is CASSLSPEKAPYEQYF. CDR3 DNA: TGTGCCAGCAGCTTGTCTCCGGAAAAAGCCCCCTACGAGCAGTACTTC.

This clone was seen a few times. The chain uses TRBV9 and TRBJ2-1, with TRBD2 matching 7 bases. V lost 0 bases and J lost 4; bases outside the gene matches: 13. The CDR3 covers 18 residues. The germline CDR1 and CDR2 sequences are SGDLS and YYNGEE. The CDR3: CASSVGEERDNLYNEQFF. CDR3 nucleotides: TGTGCCAGCAGCGTAGGTGAGGAGCGGGATAACCTTTACAATGAGCAGTTCTTC.

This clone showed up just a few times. CDR3 DNA: TGTGCCAGCAGCTTGCCCTCACGCGGGGGGTCCCCTCTCGAGCAGTACTTC. Protein sequence: CASSLPSRGGSPLEQYF. The chain links TRBV5-4 to TRBJ2-7, with TRBD2 matching 8 bases. This CDR3 contains 17 residues. From germline, CDR1 is SGHNT and CDR2 YYREEE (reference sequence). V was clipped by 1 base and J by 6 bases; unmatched bases: 15.

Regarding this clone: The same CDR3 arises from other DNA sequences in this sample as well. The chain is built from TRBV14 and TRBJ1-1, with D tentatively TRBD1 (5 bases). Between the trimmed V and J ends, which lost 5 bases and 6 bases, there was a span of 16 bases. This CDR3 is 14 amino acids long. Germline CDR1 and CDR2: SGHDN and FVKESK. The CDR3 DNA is TGTGCCAGCAGCGAAAGGGGTCTGGTAGCTGAAGCTTTCTTT. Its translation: CASSERGLVAEAFF. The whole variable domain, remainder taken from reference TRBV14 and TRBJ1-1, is EAGVTQFPSHSVIEKGQTVTLRCDPISGHDNLYWYRRVMGKEIKFLLHFVKESKQDESGMPNNRFLAERTGGTYSTLKVQPAELEDSGVYFCASSERGLVAEAFFGQGTRLTVV.

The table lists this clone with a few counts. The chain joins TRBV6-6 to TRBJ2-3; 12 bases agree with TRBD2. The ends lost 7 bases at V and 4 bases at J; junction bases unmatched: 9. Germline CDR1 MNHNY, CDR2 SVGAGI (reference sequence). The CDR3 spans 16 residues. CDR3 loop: CASTLLAGGMSDTQYF. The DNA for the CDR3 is TGTGCCAGCACCCTACTAGCGGGGGGTATGTCAGATACGCAGTATTTT.

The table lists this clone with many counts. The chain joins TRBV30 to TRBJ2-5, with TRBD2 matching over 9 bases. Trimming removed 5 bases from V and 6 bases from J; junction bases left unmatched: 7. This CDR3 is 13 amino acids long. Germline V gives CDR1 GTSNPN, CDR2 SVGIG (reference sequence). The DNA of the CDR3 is TGTGCCTGGGAGCTAGCGGGAACCCAGACCCAGTACTTC. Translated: CAWELAGTQTQYF.

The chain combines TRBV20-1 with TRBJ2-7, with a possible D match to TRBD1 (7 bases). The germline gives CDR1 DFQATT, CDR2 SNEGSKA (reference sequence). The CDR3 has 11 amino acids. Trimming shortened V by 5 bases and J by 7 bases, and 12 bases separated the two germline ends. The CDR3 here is CSAPGGLEQYF. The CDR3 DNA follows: TGCAGTGCTCCAGGGGGGCTGGAGCAGTACTTC.